What follows describes a single T cell receptor (beta chain). Its specificity is unknown. The junction had 10 bases not matched to a gene; V was cut back by 7 bases and J by 9 bases. The CDR3 is made up of 15 amino acids. The germline V gene has CDR1 LNHNV and CDR2 YYDKDF (reference sequence). The table came from immunoSEQ multiplex PCR; TCRdb's copy has only in-frame clones and leaves some out. This table has tens of thousands of clones, roughly 83% appearing once. These data originate in a study of OX40 agonist ivuxolimab in advanced cancers. Findings and limits, study-wide: The authors also found low normalized T-cell clonal expansion in some nonresponders.

This specimen was CD4+ or CD8+ T cells sorted from blood, taken in a trial of the OX40 agonist ivuxolimab. This TCR was recovered from an adult with an advanced solid tumor such as melanoma, head and neck, liver or kidney cancer. The V and J genes are TRBV15 and TRBJ2-1; 12 bases match TRBD2. The CDR3 here is CATKGTSGRTFEQFF. In nucleotides, the CDR3 is TGTGCCACCAAGGGAACTAGCGGGAGGACGTTTGAGCAGTTCTTC. The whole variable domain, remainder taken from reference TRBV15 and TRBJ2-1, is DAMVIQNPRYQVTQFGKPVTLSCSQTLNHNVMYWYQQKSSQAPKLLFHYYDKDFNNEADTPDNFQSRRPNTSFCFLDIRSPGLGDTAMYLCATKGTSGRTFEQFFGPGTRLTVL.